Listed below are T cell receptor beta chains from one sample, sequenced in a study of blood T cell repertoires in COVID-19. Assay: immunoSEQ multiplex PCR; the TCRdb copy retains only in-frame clones and omits some. The table lists 100,000 to 150,000 clones, about 94% of them singletons. The sequenced material came from peripheral blood. Receptors were obtained from a man in his forties or fifties with COVID-19, enrolled during active disease. Both conserved end residues are part of each CDR3. The D gene is left open where the match is weak. Only part of the rows carry a size: once, few, many, or a class if the clone is expanded.

v_call	d_call	clone_size	j_call	cdr3_nt	cdr3_aa
TRBV18	TRBD2	.	TRBJ2-1	TGTGCCAGCTCACCGCTAGCGGGAGTGGGTGAGCAGTTCTTC	CASSPLAGVGEQFF
TRBV14	.	.	TRBJ2-3	TGTGCCAGCAGCCCCTGGGCAGCCACAGATACGCAGTATTTT	CASSPWAATDTQYF
TRBV9	TRBD2	.	TRBJ2-1	TGTGCCAGCAGCAGGGGACTAGCGGGAGTAAATGAGCAGTTCTTC	CASSRGLAGVNEQFF
TRBV6-2/TRBV6-3	TRBD2	.	TRBJ2-1	TGTGCCAGCAGTTCGGGGACTAGCGGGAGGGCCGCGAATGAGCAGTTCTTC	CASSSGTSGRAANEQFF
TRBV19	TRBD1	once	TRBJ1-1	TGTGCCAGTAGTATAACAGGGGAACGTTATAACACTGAAGCTTTCTTT	CASSITGERYNTEAFF
TRBV3-1/TRBV3-2	TRBD2	once	TRBJ2-7	TGTGCCAGCAGCCCTGAGGGACTAGCGGGAAGCGAGCAGTACTTC	CASSPEGLAGSEQYF
TRBV19	.	.	TRBJ2-4	TGTGCCAGTATGACAACACAGGGAGCGAAAAACATTCAGTACTTC	CASMTTQGAKNIQYF
TRBV6-2/TRBV6-3	TRBD2	.	TRBJ2-1	TGTGCCAGCAGTTCAGGGACTAGCGGGAGTCCCTACGGTGAGCAGTTCTTC	CASSSGTSGSPYGEQFF
TRBV10-3	.	.	TRBJ1-3	TGTGCCACTACGGACATCTCTGGAAACACCATATATTTT	CATTDISGNTIYF
TRBV5-1	TRBD1	.	TRBJ1-2	TGCGCCAGCAGCTTTGCCGGGACAGGGATCTATGGCTACACCTTC	CASSFAGTGIYGYTF
TRBV6-2/TRBV6-3	TRBD2	.	TRBJ2-1	TGTGCCAGCAGTTACGCCGGGACTAGCAGGGGGTGGTTCTTC	CASSYAGTSRGWFF
TRBV18	.	.	TRBJ2-5	TGTGCCAGCTCACCGGGGGGTAGCGAGACCCAGTACTTC	CASSPGGSETQYF
TRBV18	.	.	TRBJ2-7	TGTGCCAGCTCACCCCGGACAGAATTCAACGAGCAGTACTTC	CASSPRTEFNEQYF
TRBV11-2	.	.	TRBJ1-1	TGTGCCAGCAGCTTACTCGCGGCGAACACTGAAGCTTTCTTT	CASSLLAANTEAFF
TRBV19	.	.	TRBJ1-4	TGTGCCAGTAGTATCGGGGACGGGGGAAGGTTAGAGCTGTTTTTT	CASSIGDGGRLELFF
TRBV9	TRBD1	.	TRBJ1-2	TGTGCCAGCAGCGCAATTGCCGGGACAGGGTACTATGGCTACACCTTC	CASSAIAGTGYYGYTF
TRBV4-1	.	.	TRBJ2-5	TGCGCCAGCAGCCAAGATTTCGCGGCCGCAAGAGAGACCCAGTACTTC	CASSQDFAAARETQYF
TRBV9	.	.	TRBJ1-2	TGTGCCAGCACCCCCTCGGGGAACAACCATGGCTACACCTTC	CASTPSGNNHGYTF
TRBV2	.	.	TRBJ2-7	TGTGCCAGCAGTGTCGGTACAGGGCTGACCTACGAGCAGTACTTC	CASSVGTGLTYEQYF
TRBV7-3	.	.	TRBJ2-2	TGTGCCAGCAGCCCGATTAGCGACGGGGAGCTGTTTTTT	CASSPISDGELFF
TRBV2	.	.	TRBJ2-4	TGTGCCAGCAGTAGGGGGGGTGCCAAAAACATTCAGTACTTC	CASSRGGAKNIQYF
TRBV9	.	once	TRBJ2-1	TGTGCCAGCAGCCCCCAGGGGTCTAGCTCCTACAATGAGCAGTTCTTC	CASSPQGSSSYNEQFF
TRBV7-6	.	.	TRBJ2-1	TGTGCCAGCAGCCAAGGGCAGGGGAACCACAATGAGCAGTTCTTC	CASSQGQGNHNEQFF
TRBV6-5	TRBD1	.	TRBJ2-2	TGTGCCAGCAGAACCGAACAGGGGTACACCGGGGAGCTGTTTTTT	CASRTEQGYTGELFF
TRBV19	TRBD1	.	TRBJ1-2	TGTGCCAGTAGTACGACCGGGACAGGGGTTTATGGCTACACCTTC	CASSTTGTGVYGYTF
TRBV4-1	.	.	TRBJ2-2	TGCGCCAGCAGCTTACTAGCGAACACCGGGGAGCTGTTTTTT	CASSLLANTGELFF
TRBV6-5	TRBD2	.	TRBJ2-1	TGTGCCAGCAGTTACTCCGGACTAGCGGGTTATAATGAGCAGTTCTTC	CASSYSGLAGYNEQFF
TRBV10-3	TRBD1	.	TRBJ1-4	TGTGCCATCAGCAACCAGGGGGATGAAAAACTGTTTTTT	CAISNQGDEKLFF
TRBV24-1	TRBD2	.	TRBJ2-3	TGTGCCACCAGGGGGACTAGCAGTGTTACGCAGTATTTT	CATRGTSSVTQYF
TRBV6-4	.	.	TRBJ1-5	TGTGCCAGCAGTGACTCGAGGAGGGATAATCAGCCCCAGCATTTT	CASSDSRRDNQPQHF
TRBV6-1	TRBD1	.	TRBJ2-3	TGTGCCAGCAGTGATCCCCAGGGGGCTGGAGATACGCAGTATTTT	CASSDPQGAGDTQYF
TRBV4-3	TRBD1	.	TRBJ2-2	TGCGCCAGCAGCCAAGATCTAGGGACAGGGGGCACCGGGGAGCTGTTTTTT	CASSQDLGTGGTGELFF
TRBV7-8	.	once	TRBJ1-4	TGTGCCAGCAGCTTACTGGGGGAGGCTGAAAAACTGTTTTTT	CASSLLGEAEKLFF
TRBV7-2	.	.	TRBJ2-7	TGTGCCAGCAGCTCGGCTGGGCCCCATTACGAGCAGTACTTC	CASSSAGPHYEQYF
TRBV10-3	TRBD1	.	TRBJ1-6	TGTGCCATCAGTGAGCCCGGACAGGGGGCTAATTCACCCCTCCACTTT	CAISEPGQGANSPLHF
TRBV19	.	once	TRBJ1-1	TGTGCCAGTAGTGACCTTGACAAGAACACTGAAGCTTTCTTT	CASSDLDKNTEAFF
TRBV5-1	TRBD1	.	TRBJ2-1	TGCGCCACCGGAACCGGGACAGGGAGGAGTGAGCAGTTCTTC	CATGTGTGRSEQFF
TRBV5-8	.	.	TRBJ2-1	TGTGCCAGCAGCTTGGAGGCCCTGCAGGGGTTCTCCTACAATGAGCAGTTCTTC	CASSLEALQGFSYNEQFF
TRBV4-1	TRBD1	once	TRBJ1-2	TGCGCCAGCAGCCAGGCCGGGACAGGGGGCTATGGCTACACCTTC	CASSQAGTGGYGYTF
TRBV9	TRBD2	.	TRBJ2-1	TGTGCCAGCAGCGTACTAGCGGGAGACGGATCACAGTTCTTC	CASSVLAGDGSQFF
TRBV29-1	.	.	TRBJ2-5	TGCAGCGTCGACTTAACACCAGAGACCCAGTACTTC	CSVDLTPETQYF
TRBV9	.	.	TRBJ1-2	TGTGCCAGCAGCCCAAGGGCAGGGTTCTATAGCTACACCTTC	CASSPRAGFYSYTF
TRBV6-5	.	.	TRBJ2-5	TGTGCCAGCAGTTACGGGGACATAAAAGAGACCCAGTACTTC	CASSYGDIKETQYF
TRBV30	.	.	TRBJ2-1	TGTGCCTGGAGGCCTAGTTTCGAGTATGAGCAGTTCTTC	CAWRPSFEYEQFF
TRBV19	TRBD1	once	TRBJ2-5	TGTGCCAGTAGTATGGGACAGGGGGCAGGGGAGACCCAGTACTTC	CASSMGQGAGETQYF
TRBV6-1	TRBD1	once	TRBJ2-7	TGTGCCAGCAGTGAAGCCCCGGGACAGGGGTCAACGCGGTACTTC	CASSEAPGQGSTRYF
TRBV30	.	.	TRBJ2-3	TGTGCCTGGACTTCGACTAGTAGCAAGACAGATACGCAGTATTTT	CAWTSTSSKTDTQYF
TRBV2	TRBD2	.	TRBJ2-4	TGTGCCAGCAGTGAAGCGCGGGGGTTAGCCAAAAACATTCAGTACTTC	CASSEARGLAKNIQYF
TRBV11-2	TRBD2	.	TRBJ2-7	TGTGCCAGCAGCACCACCGGGACTAGCGGGTTCTACGAGCAGTACTTC	CASSTTGTSGFYEQYF
TRBV11-2	.	once	TRBJ2-5	TGTGCCAGCAGCCGTCTGTCGGGAGAAGAGACCCAGTACTTC	CASSRLSGEETQYF
TRBV4-3	TRBD2	.	TRBJ2-1	TGCGCCAGCAGCCAAGATAGGGAGCTAGCGGGAGTAAACTACAATGAGCAGTTCTTC	CASSQDRELAGVNYNEQFF
TRBV28	TRBD2	.	TRBJ2-7	TGTGCCAGCAGCCCATGGGGTAGCGGGAGATCACCTAGCGAGCAGTACTTC	CASSPWGSGRSPSEQYF
TRBV2	TRBD2	once	TRBJ2-3	TGTGCCAGCAAGGGGGAAAGGACTAGCGGGAAGACAGATACGCAGTATTTT	CASKGERTSGKTDTQYF
TRBV29-1	TRBD1	.	TRBJ1-2	TGCAGCGTGTTCGCAGGGGGCACGGACTATGGCTACACCTTC	CSVFAGGTDYGYTF
TRBV2	.	.	TRBJ2-1	TGTGCCACAGGGGGGAATGAGCAGTTCTTC	CATGGNEQFF